These 30 T cell receptor beta chains were all obtained from the same sample, sequenced in a study of blood T cell repertoires in COVID-19. Repertoires were generated with immunoSEQ multiplex PCR, while TCRdb's copy carries only in-frame clones and drops some. The sample holds under 70,000 clones, around 88% seen once. Sequenced input: peripheral blood. Receptors originate from a woman in her 70s with acute or convalescent COVID-19.

The chain has TRBV2 and TRBJ2-2; 10 nucleotides align to TRBD2. There are 14 residues in the CDR3. The V gene end was trimmed by 5 bases and the J gene end by 3 bases; junction bases not matched to a gene: 0. The germline V gene has CDR1 SNHLY and CDR2 FYNNEI. The CDR3 reads CASSLAGDTGELFF. DNA for the CDR3: TGTGCCAGCAGTCTAGCGGGAGACACCGGGGAGCTGTTTTTT. Complete variable domain (other parts from reference TRBV2 and TRBJ2-2): EPEVTQTPSHQVTQMGQEVILRCVPISNHLYFYWYRQILGQKVEFLVSFYNNEISEKSEIFDDQFSVERPDGSNFTLKIRSTKLEDSAMYFCASSLAGDTGELFFGEGSRLTVL.

The chain has TRBV29-1 and TRBJ1-5; D not resolved. The CDR3 runs to 12 residues. Germline CDR1 SQVTM, CDR2 ANQGSEA. The V end lost 4 bases, the J end lost 6 bases, and 10 bases lay between the germline ends. DNA of the CDR3: TGCAGCGTTGCCGACATCAGTCAGCCCCAGCATTTT. This encodes CSVADISQPQHF.

The genes are TRBV19 and TRBJ1-6, with 9 bases fitting TRBD1. Trimming cost V 5 bases and J 9 bases; bases outside gene matches: 5. Germline V gives CDR1 LNHDA, CDR2 SQIVND (reference sequence). The CDR3 runs to 14 residues. The CDR3 DNA is TGTGCCAGTAGTCCCCGGACAGGGGTTTCACCCCTCCACTTT. Translated: CASSPRTGVSPLHF.

The chain has TRBV4-2 and TRBJ2-3, with 8 positions matching TRBD2. Germline values: CDR1 LGHNA, CDR2 YNFKEQ. The trim removed 3 bases at V and 4 bases at J, leaving 12 bases unmatched. This CDR3 contains 17 residues. The DNA of the CDR3 is TGTGCCAGCAGCCATCTATCCCAGCGGGGGAGGGCAGATACGCAGTATTTT. Protein: CASSHLSQRGRADTQYF.

This sequence joins TRBV11-2 and TRBJ2-1; TRBD2 aligns across 9 bases. Germline assignment: CDR1 SGHAT and CDR2 FQNNGV. V was pared by 1 base and J by 0 bases, with 4 bases of the junction left unmatched. There are 17 residues in the CDR3. The chain's CDR3 is CASSLGGSGSSYNEQFF. The CDR3 DNA sequence: TGTGCCAGCAGCTTAGGTGGTAGCGGGAGCTCCTACAATGAGCAGTTCTTC.

The chain joins TRBV5-6 to TRBJ1-2; D remains unclear. The length of the CDR3 is 14 residues. Germline CDR1 reads SGHDT; CDR2 reads YYEEEE. Trimming left V 4 bases short and J 6 bases short, with 16 bases between. The CDR3 here is CASSPRWVGDGYTF. The DNA for the CDR3 is TGTGCCAGCAGCCCTAGATGGGTCGGAGATGGCTACACCTTC.

V gene TRBV27 combines with J gene TRBJ2-1; the match to TRBD2 covers 14 bases. This CDR3 contains 15 residues. The J segment lost 6 bases and the V segment lost 2 bases, leaving 0 bases of the junction unmatched. The germline CDR1 and CDR2 sequences are MNHEY and SMNVEV (reference sequence). The CDR3 DNA reads as TGTGCCAGCAGTTTAGGACTAGCGGGGGGCAATGAGCAGTTCTTC. This codes for CASSLGLAGGNEQFF.

This clone was seen a handful of times. The chain uses TRBV18 and TRBJ1-2; 8 bases agree with TRBD1. Per the germline V gene, CDR1 is KGHSH and CDR2 is LQKENI. V shed 3 bases, J shed 2 bases, and the junction held 8 bases outside the gene matches. The CDR3 spans 16 residues. The CDR3 DNA sequence: TGTGCCAGCTCACCCGTCCTGGGACAGGAAAACTATGGCTACACCTTC. Its translation: CASSPVLGQENYGYTF.

The rearrangement uses TRBV6-2 or TRBV6-3 and TRBJ2-7, with 7 bases matching TRBD2. Germline loops: CDR1 MNHEY, CDR2 SVGEGT. Trimming cost V 4 bases and J 7 bases; bases outside gene matches: 1. The CDR3 runs to 11 residues. The CDR3 DNA is TGTGCCAGCAGTTTGGGACTAGAGCAGTACTTC. It is translated as CASSLGLEQYF.

The J gene is TRBJ2-3, the V gene TRBV28, with a possible D match to TRBD2 (7 bases). V lost 6 bases to trimming and J lost 4 bases, with 17 bases between them. The CDR3 covers 15 residues. Germline V gene data show CDR1 as MDHEN and CDR2 as SYDVKM. CDR3 nucleotides: TGTGCCAGCAGCCTTTTAGGGGAGGGGGCAGATACGCAGTATTTT. This encodes CASSLLGEGADTQYF.

The chain recombines TRBV7-2 with TRBJ2-2; TRBD2 matches 9 bases. Germline CDR1 is SGHTA and CDR2 is FQGNSA. V was pared by 1 base and J by 2 bases, with 2 bases of the junction left unmatched. This CDR3 has 16 residues. In DNA form, the CDR3 reads TGTGCCAGCAGCTTAGGGCTAGCGGGAAACACCGGGGAGCTGTTTTTT. This gives the protein CASSLGLAGNTGELFF.

The chain couples TRBV10-3 to TRBJ1-2, with D maybe TRBD1 (5 bases). The germline V and J ends were trimmed by 3 bases and 5 bases, with 10 bases remaining between them. This CDR3 has 13 residues. The V gene's germline CDR1 is ENHRY and CDR2 SYGVKD. The CDR3 DNA is TGTGCCATCAGTGACCCGGGACTGTATGGCTACACCTTC. Protein product: CAISDPGLYGYTF.

The chain employs TRBV11-2 and TRBJ1-1; possibly TRBD1 for D (5 bases). The CDR3 totals 13 residues. Looked up from germline, CDR1 is SGHAT and CDR2 is FQNNGV. Trimming removed 3 bases from V and 0 bases from J, with 5 bases in between. The CDR3 here is CASSLGLNTEAFF. CDR3 coding DNA: TGTGCCAGCAGCTTGGGGCTGAACACTGAAGCTTTCTTT.

Here the CDR3 DNA reads TGTGCCAGCAGCTTAGAGAGTACAGCTTACAATGAGCAGTTCTTC. Translating it yields CASSLESTAYNEQFF. The genes are TRBV7-8 and TRBJ2-1; D call uncertain. The CDR3 spans 15 residues. Trimming removed 1 base at V and 4 bases at J, with 11 bases between. In germline, CDR1 is SGHVS, CDR2 FQNEAQ.

This chain connects TRBV5-1 to TRBJ2-1; D is uncertain. This CDR3 contains 14 residues. Trimming pared 4 bases from V and 3 bases from J, leaving 11 bases between. The germline V gene encodes CDR1 SGHRS and CDR2 YFSETQ. CDR3: CASSVTPSYNEQFF. CDR3 nucleotide sequence: TGCGCCAGCAGCGTGACCCCTAGCTACAATGAGCAGTTCTTC.

The V and J genes are TRBV18 and TRBJ2-2; 7 positions agree with TRBD2. V dropped 0 bases and J dropped 4; count of bases not matched to a gene: 5. This CDR3 has 16 amino acids. The V gene's germline CDR1 is KGHSH and CDR2 LQKENI. The CDR3, as DNA: TGTGCCAGCTCACCACCGGTCGGGAGGTCCACCGGGGAGCTGTTTTTT. This gives the protein CASSPPVGRSTGELFF.

This clone showed up just once. The V gene is TRBV28, the J gene TRBJ1-2; 8 nucleotides line up with TRBD1. Trimming took 3 bases from V and 5 from J; bases not matched to a gene: 5. CDR3 size: 14 residues. The germline V gene encodes CDR1 MDHEN and CDR2 SYDVKM. The CDR3 here is CASSLTGTGYGYTF. The CDR3, as DNA: TGTGCCAGCAGTTTGACCGGGACAGGATATGGCTACACCTTC.

This chain links TRBV2 with TRBJ1-4, with D possibly TRBD1 on 6 matching bases. The CDR3 totals 14 residues. Germline V gives CDR1 SNHLY, CDR2 FYNNEI. Trimming removed 2 bases from V and 5 bases from J, with 9 bases in between. The CDR3 sequence: CASSEQGSNEKLFF. CDR3 DNA: TGTGCCAGCAGTGAACAGGGGAGCAATGAAAAACTGTTTTTT.

A few counts support this clone. The rearrangement links TRBV5-1 to TRBJ1-4; D gene unclear. The CDR3 sequence is 18 residues long. CDR1 is SGHRS, CDR2 YFSETQ, per germline. The V end lost 1 base, the J end lost 3 bases, and 19 bases lay between the germline ends. CDR3 protein: CASSLRQLQARPNEKLFF. As DNA, the CDR3 is TGCGCCAGCAGCTTGAGGCAGCTCCAGGCCCGCCCTAATGAAAAACTGTTTTTT.

V usage is TRBV7-2 and J usage is TRBJ1-5, with a weak D call TRBD1 (6 bases). V lost 2 bases and J 0 bases, leaving 11 bases between the germline ends. The germline CDR1 and CDR2 sequences are SGHTA and FQGNSA. This CDR3 region has 16 residues. The CDR3 reads CASSLLGTNSNQPQHF. In nucleotides, the CDR3 is TGTGCCAGCAGCTTACTCGGGACAAATAGCAATCAGCCCCAGCATTTT. The full variable domain, rest sourced from reference TRBV7-2 and TRBJ1-5, is GAGVSQSPSNKVTEKGKDVELRCDPISGHTALYWYRQSLGQGLEFLIYFQGNSAPDKSGLPSDRFSAERTGGSVSTLTIQRTQQEDSAVYLCASSLLGTNSNQPQHFGDGTRLSIL.

V and J are TRBV6-6 and TRBJ1-5, with D perhaps matching TRBD1 (5 bases). V shed 0 bases and J shed 8 bases, with 17 bases lying between them. Germline V lookup: CDR1 MNHNY, CDR2 SVGAGI (reference sequence). This CDR3 has 16 residues. The CDR3 sequence: CASSYSGQLDREPQHF. DNA for the CDR3: TGTGCCAGCAGTTACTCGGGGCAGTTGGATCGGGAGCCCCAGCATTTT.

The rearrangement uses TRBV28 and TRBJ1-2; 9 bases are a match to TRBD1. The germline V gene encodes CDR1 MDHEN and CDR2 SYDVKM. With V trimmed by 6 bases and J by 4 bases, 6 bases remained unmatched. There are 14 residues in the CDR3. The CDR3 protein is CASRKQGATYGYTF. Here the CDR3 DNA reads TGTGCCAGCAGAAAACAGGGGGCCACCTATGGCTACACCTTC.

This clone has just one count. This sequence joins TRBV28 and TRBJ1-1; D gene ambiguous. The CDR3 sequence is 14 residues long. The V and J ends lost 6 bases and 2 bases respectively, with 13 bases between them. Germline values: CDR1 MDHEN, CDR2 SYDVKM. The CDR3 region is CASSVISVNTEAFF. DNA for the CDR3: TGTGCCAGCAGCGTGATCAGTGTCAACACTGAAGCTTTCTTT.

The J gene is TRBJ1-5, the V gene TRBV2; D ambiguous. Germline CDR1 SNHLY, CDR2 FYNNEI. V gave up 7 bases and J gave up 8 bases, with 21 bases separating them. This CDR3 has 15 amino acids. The CDR3 loop reads CASNHRRSTIKPQHF. The CDR3 bases are TGTGCCAGCAACCACCGGAGATCAACAATCAAGCCCCAGCATTTT.

The chain carries TRBV24-1 and TRBJ1-1; D not resolved. Trimming removed 3 bases from V and 3 bases from J, with 10 bases in between. This CDR3 region has 14 residues. Looked up from germline, CDR1 is KGHDR and CDR2 is SFDVKD. CDR3 coding DNA: TGTGCCACCAGTGATCCCCGGAGCGACACTGAAGCTTTCTTT. It specifies CATSDPRSDTEAFF.

J is TRBJ1-2 and V is TRBV28; TRBD1 matches 8 bases. With V trimmed by 6 bases and J by 8 bases, 17 bases remained unmatched. The CDR3 length is 16 residues. The germline gives CDR1 MDHEN, CDR2 SYDVKM. CDR3 DNA: TGTGCCAGCAGCTCCGGGACAGGAATTGGAGGTGGAGGCTACACCTTC. This gives the protein CASSSGTGIGGGGYTF.

The chain uses TRBV19 and TRBJ1-2; D unclear. There are 13 residues in the CDR3. The germline V and J ends were trimmed by 0 bases and 8 bases, with 10 bases remaining between them. CDR1 is LNHDA, CDR2 SQIVND, per germline (reference sequence). Written as DNA, the CDR3 is TGTGCCAGTAGTATAGATCCTACCCGCGGCTACACCTTC. Protein product: CASSIDPTRGYTF.

The rearrangement links TRBV11-3 to TRBJ2-1; TRBD2 aligns across 14 bases. V was clipped by 5 bases and J by 4 bases; unmatched bases: 7. The germline V gene has CDR1 SGHNT and CDR2 YENEEA. This CDR3 region has 17 residues. Here the CDR3 reads CASSPTSGRAYYNEQFF. CDR3 nucleotides: TGTGCCAGCAGCCCGACTAGCGGGAGGGCCTATTACAATGAGCAGTTCTTC.

This chain connects TRBV7-6 to TRBJ2-5, with 7 nucleotides matching TRBD2. This CDR3 contains 14 residues. CDR1 is SGHVS, CDR2 FNYEAQ, per germline. Trimming removed 3 bases from V and 3 bases from J; junction bases left unmatched: 4. The CDR3 is CASSFSGPKETQYF. CDR3 in DNA: TGTGCCAGCAGCTTTAGCGGGCCGAAAGAGACCCAGTACTTC. The complete variable domain, with remaining parts taken from reference TRBV7-6 and TRBJ2-5, reads GAGVSQSPRYKVTKRGQDVALRCDPISGHVSLYWYRQALGQGPEFLTYFNYEAQQDKSGLPNDRFSAERPEGSISTLTIQRTEQRDSAMYRCASSFSGPKETQYFGPGTRLLVL.

The sample holds one count of this clone. The chain has TRBV7-3 and TRBJ2-2, with TRBD1 matching 7 bases. The CDR3 totals 13 residues. Germline V lookup: CDR1 SGHTA, CDR2 FQGTGA. V was pared by 5 bases and J by 8 bases, with 5 bases of the junction left unmatched. The CDR3: CASSLQGEGELFF. As DNA, the CDR3 is TGTGCCAGCAGCCTCCAGGGGGAGGGGGAGCTGTTTTTT.